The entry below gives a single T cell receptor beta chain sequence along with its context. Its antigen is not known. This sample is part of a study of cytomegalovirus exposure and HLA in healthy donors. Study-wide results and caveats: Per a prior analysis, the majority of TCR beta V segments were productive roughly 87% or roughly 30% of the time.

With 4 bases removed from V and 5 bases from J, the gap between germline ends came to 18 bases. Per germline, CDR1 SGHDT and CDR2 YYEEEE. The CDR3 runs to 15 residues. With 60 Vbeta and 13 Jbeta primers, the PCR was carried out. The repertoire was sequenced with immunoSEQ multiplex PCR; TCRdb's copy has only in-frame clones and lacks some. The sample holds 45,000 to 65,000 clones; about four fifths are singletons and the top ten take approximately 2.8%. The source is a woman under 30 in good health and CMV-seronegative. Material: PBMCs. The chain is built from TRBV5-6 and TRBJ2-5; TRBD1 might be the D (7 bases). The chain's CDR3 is CASSPLGAGGETQYF. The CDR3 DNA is TGTGCCAGCAGCCCCCTGGGCGCAGGGGGGGAGACCCAGTACTTC.